This T cell receptor (beta chain) was captured in a study of blood T cell repertoires in COVID-19. The CDR3 has 18 amino acids. J lost 0 bases, V lost 5 bases, and 12 bases had no gene match. Germline lookup yields CDR1 LNHDA and CDR2 SQIVND (reference sequence). Assay: immunoSEQ multiplex PCR; the TCRdb copy retains only in-frame clones and omits some. The sample yields about 210,000 clones, 88% seen once. Sequencing was done on a sample of peripheral blood. The clonotype was recovered from a man aged 35-49 years with acute or convalescent COVID-19. The chain carries TRBV19 and TRBJ1-4, with 7 nucleotides matching TRBD1. In DNA form, the CDR3 reads TGTGCCAGTAGTCCCAGACAGGGTATCCTTGCAACTAATGAAAAACTGTTTTTT. Protein: CASSPRQGILATNEKLFF.